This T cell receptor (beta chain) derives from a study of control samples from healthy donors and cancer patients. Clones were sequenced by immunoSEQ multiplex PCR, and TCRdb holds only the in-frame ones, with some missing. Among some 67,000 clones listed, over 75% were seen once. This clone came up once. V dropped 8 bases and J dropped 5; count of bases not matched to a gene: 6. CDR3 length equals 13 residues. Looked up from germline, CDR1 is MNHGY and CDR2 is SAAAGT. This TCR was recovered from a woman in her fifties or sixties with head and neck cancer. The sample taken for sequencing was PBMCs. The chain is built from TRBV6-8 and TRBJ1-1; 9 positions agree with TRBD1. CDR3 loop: CASGGQGKTEAFF. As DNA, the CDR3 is TGTGCCAGCGGCGGACAGGGGAAAACTGAAGCTTTCTTT.